The source of this T cell receptor (beta chain) is a study of breast tumors, draining lymph nodes, adjacent tissues. One entry per CDR3 protein, called by TCRdb with MiXCR from the multiplex PCR reads. The sample includes over 35,000 distinct CDR3 sequences, 36% seen only once; the top ten take approximately 10%. This clonotype was counted only a few times. The antigen remains unidentified. Broader study findings: Tumor T cell lymph node origin was a supported hypothesis, not proven. Compared with lymph nodes, tumors were less diverse; compared with nontumor tissue, more. Tumor and nontumor repertoires were significantly more similar in luminal-like than in basal-like breast cancer.

The CDR3 sequence is 13 residues long. Germline V gene data show CDR1 as LNHNV and CDR2 as YYDKDF (reference sequence). V lost 9 bases to trimming and J lost 2 bases; unmatched junction nucleotides: 1. The V gene is TRBV15, the J gene TRBJ2-1; 10 nucleotides match TRBD2. This receptor was identified in a female donor with breast cancer. Some clones in this sample may be carry-over from other donors' samples. Sequenced material: breast tumor tissue. CDR3 bases: TGTGCCACAGGGACTAGCGCCTACAATGAGCAGTTCTTC. Translated, it gives CATGTSAYNEQFF.